These T cell receptor beta chains were read from a single sample in a study of human T cells and chemical hapten exposure. MiXCR, applied by TCRdb to the RACE reads, yields one record per CDR3 protein. The table records about 140,000 distinct CDR3 sequences, approximately 12% of them present only once. The specimen was whole blood, collected in connection with sensitization to the hapten diphenylcyclopropenone (DPC). The receptors here all came from a woman in her forties or fifties with alopecia areata. Some clones in this sample may be carry-over from other donors' samples. CDR3s include the opening cysteine and the closing phenylalanine or tryptophan. Fields, in order: CDR3 DNA, CDR3 protein, J gene, V gene, D gene, clone size. A D gene is named only where the DNA matches it firmly. Some rows mark clone size as missing; the rest say once, few, many or name a class of expanded clone.

TGTGCCAGCAGCCCCGGGACTTTGGAGACCCAGTACTTC CASSPGTLETQYF TRBJ2-5 TRBV11-2 . many
TGCAGTGCTAGCCTACTAGCGGGATACAATGAGCAGTTCTTC CSASLLAGYNEQFF TRBJ2-1 TRBV20-1 TRBD2 few
TGTGCCAGCAGTTACTCTTGGGACGCAGCCCAGCATTTT CASSYSWDAAQHF TRBJ1-5 TRBV6-5 . .
TGTGCCAGCAGTTTATGGACAGGGCCCTACGAGCAGTACTTC CASSLWTGPYEQYF TRBJ2-7 TRBV27 TRBD1 .
TGTGCCAGCAGCATGGGGCAGGGGACCGGCTACACCTTC CASSMGQGTGYTF TRBJ1-2 TRBV14 . few
TGTGCCAGCAGCCCCCGACAGGGGGCTGATGAGCAGTTCTTC CASSPRQGADEQFF TRBJ2-1 TRBV7-9 TRBD1 .
TGCGCCAGCAGCCAAGCCCCCGCTAGCGCGAACACCGGGGAGCTGTTTTTT CASSQAPASANTGELFF TRBJ2-2 TRBV4-1 . many
TGTGCCAGGAAGACGGGACAGGGGCTCACCTTC CARKTGQGLTF TRBJ1-2 TRBV11-2 TRBD1 .
TGTGCCAGCAGCCACGCAGGGATGAACACTGAAGCTTTCTTT CASSHAGMNTEAFF TRBJ1-1 TRBV14 . .
TGCAGTGCTGTCCCTACTAGCGGGATCACAGATACGCAGTATTTT CSAVPTSGITDTQYF TRBJ2-3 TRBV20-1 TRBD2 .
TGTGCCAGCAGGGGGACAAAAGAGTTCTTCCCTTGGGACGAGCAGTACTTC CASRGTKEFFPWDEQYF TRBJ2-7 TRBV6-5 . .
TGTGCCAGCAGCTTAGTGGCGACTCAGAACTATGGCTACACCTTC CASSLVATQNYGYTF TRBJ1-2 TRBV7-8 . many
TGTGCCAGCAGCTCGTCCCCCCGGGACTCGCAGACCCCAGATACGCAGTATTTT CASSSSPRDSQTPDTQYF TRBJ2-3 TRBV7-3 . few
TGCAGTGTCCCGAAGTTGAGCGGTGAGCAGTTCTTC CSVPKLSGEQFF TRBJ2-1 TRBV20-1 . few
TGTGCCAGCAGCCCTAGACTAGCGGGAAATCAATACGAGCAGTACTTC CASSPRLAGNQYEQYF TRBJ2-7 TRBV28 TRBD2 many
TGTGCCAGCAGCAAAGAGGACAGGGGGCCCAACAATGAGCAGTTCTTC CASSKEDRGPNNEQFF TRBJ2-1 TRBV21-1 . few
TGTGCCAGCAGCGTAGATCCGACTAGCACAGATACGCAGTATTTT CASSVDPTSTDTQYF TRBJ2-3 TRBV9 . .
TGCAGTGCTTATGCCCCGCTAGCGGGAGGGACCCAGTACTTC CSAYAPLAGGTQYF TRBJ2-5 TRBV20-1 TRBD2 .
TGTGCCAGCAGCTCCAGCCTTCTAAATGAGCAGTTCTTC CASSSSLLNEQFF TRBJ2-1 TRBV7-2 . few
TGTGCCAGCAGCGTCCCCCTGGGGGCATCAGGAAACACCATATATTTT CASSVPLGASGNTIYF TRBJ1-3 TRBV4-2 . .
TGTGCCAGCAGTTTAGGACAGAGGAGCGGAGGTACCTACGAGCAGTACTTC CASSLGQRSGGTYEQYF TRBJ2-7 TRBV28 . .
TGTGCCAGCAGCTCCGTAGGGTTTCAAGAGACCCAGTACTTC CASSSVGFQETQYF TRBJ2-5 TRBV7-2 . .
TGTGCCAGCAGTGGACTAGCGGGAAGCACAGATACGCAGTATTTT CASSGLAGSTDTQYF TRBJ2-3 TRBV6-2/TRBV6-3 TRBD2 few
TGCAGCGTAGCCCCCGGACTAGCGGGTGGGACCGAGCAGTACTTC CSVAPGLAGGTEQYF TRBJ2-7 TRBV29-1 TRBD2 many
TGCGCCAGCAGCCAAGGCGTGTTTGCGGGGCCCCCTTACAATGAGCAGTTCTTC CASSQGVFAGPPYNEQFF TRBJ2-1 TRBV4-3 . .
TGTGCCAGCAGTTTAGCCCGGGCCCCCAGGGACGAGCAGTACTTC CASSLARAPRDEQYF TRBJ2-7 TRBV28 . few
TGTGCCAGCTCGGCGCACGGAGGTCACACTGAAGCTTTCTTT CASSAHGGHTEAFF TRBJ1-1 TRBV18 . .
TGTGCCAGCAGGAGGACAGGGGGCCAAGAGACCCAGTACTTC CASRRTGGQETQYF TRBJ2-5 TRBV6-2/TRBV6-3 TRBD1 .
TGTGCCAGCAGCTCCCACCGGGATCGTGGGGCCAACGTCCTGACTTTC CASSSHRDRGANVLTF TRBJ2-6 TRBV11-2 . many
TGTGCCAGTAGTATTTGGCAGGGAAGTCAGCCCCAGCATTTT CASSIWQGSQPQHF TRBJ1-5 TRBV19 . few
TGTGCCAGCAAGTCCCTGGTCCAGACCGGGGAGCTGTTTTTT CASKSLVQTGELFF TRBJ2-2 TRBV12-3/TRBV12-4 . few
TGTGCCTGGAGGGCCCCGGGATGGGGCAATCAGCCCCAGCATTTT CAWRAPGWGNQPQHF TRBJ1-5 TRBV30 . few
TGTGCCAGCAGCTCGCGACAGGGGGTTAGCACAGATACGCAGTATTTT CASSSRQGVSTDTQYF TRBJ2-3 TRBV7-6 TRBD1 .
TGCAGTGCTCGAGCAGGGGGCTCCCTCCGGGAAAAACTGTTTTTT CSARAGGSLREKLFF TRBJ1-4 TRBV20-1 TRBD1 many
TGCAGTGCCGCCACGGACAGGGGAGGTAGTCAGCCCCAGCATTTT CSAATDRGGSQPQHF TRBJ1-5 TRBV20-1 TRBD1 .
TGTGCCAGCAGTTACTCGCAGACAGGGGTGGGGCAAGAGACCCAGTACTTC CASSYSQTGVGQETQYF TRBJ2-5 TRBV6-5 TRBD1 few
TGTGCCAGCAGCGATACAGTGAACACTGAAGCTTTCTTT CASSDTVNTEAFF TRBJ1-1 TRBV7-9 . .
TGTGCCAGCAGTGGATCCTCTGCGACTCCCTACACAGATACGCAGTATTTT CASSGSSATPYTDTQYF TRBJ2-3 TRBV6-1 . few
TGCGCCAGCAGCTGGGGACAGGGGGCACGGGAGCAGTACTTC CASSWGQGAREQYF TRBJ2-7 TRBV4-3 TRBD1 .
TGCAGTGCTAGAGATGGACGGGGAAGGGCTGAAGCTTTCTTT CSARDGRGRAEAFF TRBJ1-1 TRBV20-1 . .